This T cell receptor beta chain comes out of a study of Tregs in tolerant kidney transplant recipients. Findings and caveats of the study: Expanding Tregs on activated donor B cells appeared to best identify donor-specific TCRbeta clones. Changing PCR primers prevented nucleotide comparison between some patients' samples. Biological reproducibility was not directly addressed, but technical replication error appeared minimal.

V shed 4 bases, J shed 6 bases, and the junction held 5 bases outside the gene matches. CDR3 length equals 13 residues. Germline lookup yields CDR1 SGHDT and CDR2 YYEEEE. Produced via immunoSEQ multiplex PCR; TCRdb's table is partial and in-frame only. The data hold under 85,000 clones, with about 88% observed a single time. About this clone itself: Its specificity is unknown.

The sequence was obtained from a human donor who received a combined kidney and bone marrow transplant. Specimen: CD4+ T cells from blood, collected before the transplant. The V and J genes are TRBV5-6 and TRBJ1-2; 8 nucleotides line up with TRBD1. This chain's CDR3 is CASSPDRDHGYTF. For the CDR3, the DNA is TGTGCCAGCAGCCCGGACAGGGACCATGGCTACACCTTC.